This T cell receptor (beta chain) was recovered during a study of cytomegalovirus exposure and HLA in healthy donors. Study observations and caveats: Associated with cytomegalovirus, according to the listing, were 150 to 200 TCR beta chains. As was reported, the classifier diagnosed cytomegalovirus status with high specificity and sensitivity. Later, an analysis found that TCR clusters from the first cohort tended to co-occur in the 90 to 150 validation repertoires.

Remarks on this clone: Its target is not known.

Produced via immunoSEQ multiplex PCR; TCRdb's table is partial and in-frame only. The sample yields 230,000 or so clones, around 88% seen once. The ends lost 8 bases at V and 2 bases at J; junction bases unmatched: 8. The CDR3 spans 15 residues. The germline V gene has CDR1 MNHEY and CDR2 SMNVEV (reference sequence). The chain employs TRBV27 and TRBJ2-1; 8 bases map to TRBD2. Sequencing was performed on PBMCs. The TCR originated in a woman aged 18-29 years in good health and CMV-seronegative. The CDR3 region has the DNA TGTGCCAGCGCACCGGGACTAGGGGCCTACAATGAGCAGTTCTTC. This encodes CASAPGLGAYNEQFF.